This record concerns one T cell receptor beta chain sequence. The data originate from a study of tumor-infiltrating lymphocytes in oesophageal squamous cell carcinoma. Using its own MiXCR run on the PCR reads, TCRdb lists one record per CDR3 protein. Among 15,000 to 20,000 distinct CDR3 sequences listed, over 40% were seen once. The CDR3 spans 16 residues. V dropped 2 bases and J dropped 1; count of bases not matched to a gene: 5. The germline V gene has CDR1 SGHTA and CDR2 FQGTGA. This chain links TRBV7-3 with TRBJ1-1; 9 bases fit TRBD1. This TCR came from a female donor with esophageal squamous cell carcinoma. The sequencing input was normal esophageal tissue next to the tumor. CDR3 bases: TGTGCCAGCAGCTTACTGGGACAGGGAGGGAACACTGAAGCTTTCTTT. Translated, it gives CASSLLGQGGNTEAFF. Drawing the rest from reference TRBV7-3 and TRBJ1-1, the complete variable domain is GAGVSQTPSNKVTEKGKYVELRCDPISGHTALYWYRQSLGQGPEFLIYFQGTGAADDSGLPNDRFFAVRPEGSVSTLKIQRTERGDSAVYLCASSLLGQGGNTEAFFGQGTRLTVV.